The 27 T cell receptor beta chains in this list originate from one sample, sequenced in a study of blood T cell repertoires in COVID-19. Profiling relied on immunoSEQ multiplex PCR, and the TCRdb table lists in-frame clones only, not all of them. This table holds about 56,000 clones, 82% found once. Sequencing was performed on peripheral blood. These receptors were collected from a woman older than 75 with acute or convalescent COVID-19.

V usage is TRBV30 and J usage is TRBJ2-6; 7 bases match TRBD2. The V gene end was trimmed by 4 bases and the J gene end by 12 bases; junction bases not matched to a gene: 3. CDR1 is GTSNPN, CDR2 SVGIG, per germline (reference sequence). The CDR3 sequence is 11 residues long. CDR3 residues: CAWTGGGVLTF. CDR3 DNA sequence: TGTGCCTGGACGGGGGGTGGCGTCCTGACTTTC.

V usage is TRBV19 and J usage is TRBJ1-2, with TRBD1 matching over 8 bases. This CDR3 contains 17 residues. V shed 5 bases and J 2 bases; nucleotides not matched to a gene: 13. Germline CDR1 is LNHDA and CDR2 is SQIVND (reference sequence). CDR3 DNA: TGTGCCAGTAGTGTCTCGGGACAGGAGCACCCGAACTATGGCTACACCTTC. As protein: CASSVSGQEHPNYGYTF.

Here the CDR3 reads CAWSVRDRGPSGANVLTF. CDR3 sequence (DNA): TGTGCCTGGAGTGTACGGGACAGGGGCCCCTCTGGGGCCAACGTCCTGACTTTC. The V and J genes are TRBV30 and TRBJ2-6, with 10 bases lining up with TRBD1. V shed 0 bases and J 0 bases; nucleotides not matched to a gene: 5. The CDR3 totals 18 residues. Germline CDR1 reads GTSNPN; CDR2 reads SVGIG (reference sequence).

The chain joins TRBV7-9 to TRBJ2-1; a weak D match, TRBD2 (7 bases). V was trimmed by 7 bases and J by 1 base, leaving 20 bases between them. CDR1 and CDR2 from the germline V gene are SEHNR and FQNEAQ (reference sequence). This CDR3 spans 17 amino acids. In DNA form, the CDR3 reads TGTGCCAGCATCCCCCGGGGGGCTCGGGGATCCTACAATGAGCAGTTCTTC. Translating it yields CASIPRGARGSYNEQFF. The variable domain in full, completed from reference TRBV7-9 and TRBJ2-1, reads DTGVSQNPRHKITKRGQNVTFRCDPISEHNRLYWYRQTLGQGPEFLTYFQNEAQLEKSRLLSDRFSAERPKGSFSTLEIQRTEQGDSAMYLCASIPRGARGSYNEQFFGPGTRLTVL.

This chain connects TRBV2 to TRBJ2-1, with 10 positions matching TRBD1. The J segment lost 7 bases and the V segment lost 4 bases, leaving 4 bases of the junction unmatched. Germline V gene sequence: CDR1 SNHLY, CDR2 FYNNEI. CDR3 length: 14 amino acids. The CDR3 DNA follows: TGTGCCAGCAGTGTGGACAGGGGGGGGAATGAGCAGTTCTTC. Protein sequence: CASSVDRGGNEQFF. Combining the CDR3 with reference TRBV2 and TRBJ2-1 gives the whole variable domain EPEVTQTPSHQVTQMGQEVILRCVPISNHLYFYWYRQILGQKVEFLVSFYNNEISEKSEIFDDQFSVERPDGSNFTLKIRSTKLEDSAMYFCASSVDRGGNEQFFGPGTRLTVL.

The rearrangement links TRBV21-1 to TRBJ1-5; the table assigns TRBD1, which was not confirmed against the DNA. TRBV21-1 is assigned pseudogene status. CDR3 length equals 15 residues. CDR3: CASSKTAGPRQPQHF. In nucleotides, the CDR3 is TGTGCCAGCAGCAAAACGGCAGGGCCCAGGCAGCCCCAGCATTTT.

This chain joins TRBV7-9 and TRBJ1-5; D unresolved. CDR3 size: 13 residues. Germline CDR1 is SEHNR and CDR2 is FQNEAQ (reference sequence). V dropped 8 bases and J dropped 3 bases, with 11 bases sitting between them. The CDR3 DNA reads as TGTGCCAGCGTCGAGGCGATCAATCAGCCCCAGCATTTT. Encoded protein: CASVEAINQPQHF.

The V gene is TRBV7-6, the J gene TRBJ2-3, with 15 bases that match TRBD2. The junction had 8 bases not matched to a gene; V was cut back by 1 base and J by 3 bases. The CDR3 runs 19 residues. The germline V gene has CDR1 SGHVS and CDR2 FNYEAQ. The CDR3 nucleotides are TGTGCCAGCAGCTTAGGGACTAGCGGGGGGGCCGGAAGAACAGATACGCAGTATTTT. It yields the protein CASSLGTSGGAGRTDTQYF. Based on the CDR3 plus reference TRBV7-6 and TRBJ2-3, the full variable domain is GAGVSQSPRYKVTKRGQDVALRCDPISGHVSLYWYRQALGQGPEFLTYFNYEAQQDKSGLPNDRFSAERPEGSISTLTIQRTEQRDSAMYRCASSLGTSGGAGRTDTQYFGPGTRLTVL.

The chain is built from TRBV2 and TRBJ1-2, with 10 positions matching TRBD1. The CDR3 has 14 amino acids. The germline gives CDR1 SNHLY, CDR2 FYNNEI. Unmatched junction bases numbered 6, after V lost 6 bases and J lost 5 bases. The CDR3 bases are TGTGCCAGCAGCCCGACAGGGGGCGGGTATGGCTACACCTTC. It is translated as CASSPTGGGYGYTF.

This chain joins TRBV10-3 and TRBJ2-3, with 7 positions matching TRBD2. The germline V gene encodes CDR1 ENHRY and CDR2 SYGVKD. This CDR3 spans 14 amino acids. V shed 3 bases and J 4 bases; nucleotides not matched to a gene: 4. The CDR3 DNA reads TGTGCCATCAGTGAAAGACTAGCATCAGATACGCAGTATTTT. Protein sequence: CAISERLASDTQYF.

V gene TRBV9 combines with J gene TRBJ1-1, with 9 nucleotides matching TRBD1. CDR1 SGDLS and CDR2 YYNGEE come from the germline V gene. With V trimmed by 3 bases and J by 1 base, 4 bases remained unmatched. The CDR3 covers 15 residues. CDR3 bases: TGTGCCAGCAGCGCCATGACAGGGGGGAACACTGAAGCTTTCTTT. This gives the protein CASSAMTGGNTEAFF.

The chain combines TRBV7-3 with TRBJ2-3; no definite D call. The CDR3 runs to 15 residues. V dropped 2 bases and J dropped 2 bases, with 11 bases sitting between them. Germline V lookup: CDR1 SGHTA, CDR2 FQGTGA. The CDR3 loop is CASSLVSSHTDTQYF. The CDR3 coding sequence is TGTGCCAGCAGCTTAGTCAGTTCCCACACAGATACGCAGTATTTT. Variable domain in full (rest from reference TRBV7-3 and TRBJ2-3): GAGVSQTPSNKVTEKGKYVELRCDPISGHTALYWYRQSLGQGPEFLIYFQGTGAADDSGLPNDRFFAVRPEGSVSTLKIQRTERGDSAVYLCASSLVSSHTDTQYFGPGTRLTVL.

V is TRBV24-1 and J is TRBJ1-5; 7 bases match TRBD1. This CDR3 contains 14 residues. Germline V gives CDR1 KGHDR, CDR2 SFDVKD. V trimming: 6 bases; J trimming: 6 bases; junction bases outside the gene matches: 7. The CDR3 reads CATSKTGISQPQHF. The CDR3 coding sequence is TGTGCCACCAGTAAGACAGGGATCAGTCAGCCCCAGCATTTT.

This chain's CDR3 is CASSTSAKNIQYF. DNA for the CDR3: TGTGCCAGCAGTACATCGGCCAAAAACATTCAGTACTTC. The genes are TRBV27 and TRBJ2-4; no clear D. The germline V gene has CDR1 MNHEY and CDR2 SMNVEV (reference sequence). This CDR3 region has 13 residues. V lost 5 bases and J lost 1, with 6 bases in between.

The table lists this clone with a few counts. The V call is TRBV5-1, the J call TRBJ1-1; D unresolved. V was pared by 1 base and J by 4 bases, with 17 bases between. Germline V gene lookup returns CDR1 SGHRS and CDR2 YFSETQ. This CDR3 spans 16 amino acids. DNA for the CDR3: TGCGCCAGCAGCTTGTCCACGACGGGAGGTTTCACTGAAGCTTTCTTT. Amino acids: CASSLSTTGGFTEAFF.

The V gene is TRBV3-1 (or the pseudogene TRBV3-2), the J gene TRBJ2-7, with a weak D call TRBD1 (6 bases). Germline CDR1 is LGHDT and CDR2 is YNNKEL (reference sequence). The CDR3 has 14 residues. Trimming took off 0 bases at V and 10 bases at J, with 16 bases between the two ends. The CDR3 DNA reads TGTGCCAGCAGCCAAGATGGGGGCTCAGACCGCCAGTACTTC. This translates into CASSQDGGSDRQYF.

V usage is TRBV29-1 and J usage is TRBJ1-3, with a tentative D call TRBD1 (5 bases). There are 14 residues in the CDR3. Between the trimmed V and J ends, which lost 0 bases and 4 bases, there was a span of 10 bases. Germline V lookup: CDR1 SQVTM, CDR2 ANQGSEA. CDR3 coding DNA: TGCAGCGTTGAAGACCGGGACTTCGGAAACACCATATATTTT. Translation gives CSVEDRDFGNTIYF.

This clone turned up a few times. The V call is TRBV6-1, the J call TRBJ1-5; D possibly corresponds to TRBD1 (5 bases). The germline V gene has CDR1 MNHNS and CDR2 SASEGT. V gave up 0 bases and J gave up 6 bases, with 12 bases separating them. The CDR3 has 15 amino acids. This CDR3 is CASSEADRGFQPQHF. CDR3 DNA sequence: TGTGCCAGCAGTGAAGCGGACCGGGGGTTTCAGCCCCAGCATTTT.

This rearrangement joins TRBV11-2 to TRBJ2-1, with TRBD2 matching over 10 bases. Germline V gives CDR1 SGHAT, CDR2 FQNNGV. This CDR3 is 16 amino acids long. V was clipped by 0 bases and J by 7 bases; unmatched bases: 6. CDR3 nucleotides: TGTGCCAGCAGCTTAGATGGTAGCGGGAGGCTTAATGAGCAGTTCTTC. Translation gives CASSLDGSGRLNEQFF.

This clone was seen once. The genes are TRBV7-9 and TRBJ1-5; 9 nucleotides agree with TRBD1. Trimming took 3 bases from V and 1 from J; bases not matched to a gene: 4. The germline V gene has CDR1 SEHNR and CDR2 FQNEAQ (reference sequence). The CDR3 spans 16 residues. The CDR3 nucleotides read TGTGCCAGCAGCTTCGAAGGACAGGGGAGCAATCAGCCCCAGCATTTT. Its protein is CASSFEGQGSNQPQHF.

V and J are TRBV18 and TRBJ2-3; 8 bases line up with TRBD2. Per the germline V gene, CDR1 is KGHSH and CDR2 is LQKENI. The CDR3 is made up of 15 amino acids. J was trimmed by 2 bases and V by 5 bases; bases with no gene match: 6. The CDR3 DNA sequence: TGTGCCAGCTCAGAAAGGACTAGCCCCACAGATACGCAGTATTTT. Its translation: CASSERTSPTDTQYF.

CDR3 in DNA: TGTGCCAGCAGCCCTCAGGGGGTCTCTGGAAACACCATATATTTT. Its protein is CASSPQGVSGNTIYF. The chain recombines TRBV7-8 with TRBJ1-3; 7 nucleotides match TRBD1. Germline CDR1 reads SGHVS; CDR2 reads FQNEAQ. The CDR3 is 15 amino acids. V was pared by 5 bases and J by 0 bases, with 4 bases of the junction left unmatched.

This clone ranks as medium-sized. V usage is TRBV6-5 and J usage is TRBJ1-2; tentative D call: TRBD1 (5 bases). Germline CDR1 reads MNHEY; CDR2 reads SVGAGI. The CDR3 spans 13 residues. With 2 bases removed from V and 7 bases from J, the gap between germline ends came to 11 bases. CDR3 nucleotide sequence: TGTGCCAGCAGTTACGGGGGAGGGTTTGGCTACACCTTC. It codes for CASSYGGGFGYTF.

The chain has TRBV15 and TRBJ1-6; the D gene is possibly TRBD1 (6 bases). The ends were cut back, 1 base at V and 7 bases at J, with 11 bases in the middle. From germline, CDR1 is LNHNV and CDR2 YYDKDF (reference sequence). The CDR3 totals 15 residues. Here the CDR3 DNA reads TGTGCCACCAGCAGAGGACAGGCAAAGAATTCACCCCTCCACTTT. Translated: CATSRGQAKNSPLHF.

This chain joins TRBV11-2 and TRBJ1-2; D is undetermined. CDR1 and CDR2 (germline): SGHAT, FQNNGV. The CDR3 spans 15 residues. Trimming took 1 base from V and 2 from J, leaving 11 bases between them. CDR3 DNA sequence: TGTGCCAGCAGCTTAGGTCAGGTTCCAAACTATGGCTACACCTTC. This gives the protein CASSLGQVPNYGYTF.

Only one count was recorded for this clone. The chain uses TRBV10-1 and TRBJ2-3; D is unresolved. The CDR3 is made up of 14 amino acids. V lost 3 bases, J lost 0 bases, and 7 bases lay in between. Germline V gene data show CDR1 as WNHNN and CDR2 as SYGVQD (reference sequence). The CDR3 DNA follows: TGCGCCAGCAGTGACTCGCGGAGCACAGATACGCAGTATTTT. It is translated as CASSDSRSTDTQYF.

The V call is TRBV7-9, the J call TRBJ2-3, with 8 bases lining up with TRBD2. After removal of 2 bases from V and 5 bases from J, the junction contained 9 bases not matched to a gene. The CDR3 loop spans 16 amino acids. Germline CDR1 and CDR2: SEHNR and FQNEAQ (reference sequence). This chain's CDR3 is CASSLSPSGGIDTQYF. The CDR3 DNA follows: TGTGCCAGCAGCTTATCGCCCAGCGGGGGAATAGATACGCAGTATTTT.